The 8 T cell receptor beta chains given below trace back to one sample, sequenced in a study of blood T cells in healthy people across ages. The authors ran a second PCR of about 7 to 11 cycles using a sample-barcoded 5' primer and a J-beta primer mix. TCRdb reprocessed the 5' RACE reads via MiXCR and lists one record per CDR3 protein. The sample lists about 690,000 distinct CDR3 sequences, around 38% occurring once. The specimen sequenced was blood. These receptors were taken from a man older than 75 in good health.

CDR3 bases: TGTGCCAGCAGCCGCCTAGCACAGACGCGGGGCGAGCAGTACTTC. Translated, it gives CASSRLAQTRGEQYF. The chain carries TRBV6-2 or TRBV6-3 and TRBJ2-7, with a tentative D call TRBD2 (6 bases). CDR3 length: 15 amino acids. Germline V gene sequence: CDR1 MNHEY, CDR2 SVGEGT. Trimming shortened V by 6 bases and J by 6 bases, and 21 bases separated the two germline ends.

In this sample, this clonotype turned up a few times. V usage is TRBV4-3 and J usage is TRBJ1-1, with D unresolved. Germline CDR1 LGHNA, CDR2 YSLEER. This CDR3 region has 16 residues. With 0 bases removed from V and 6 bases from J, the gap between germline ends came to 17 bases. This CDR3 reads CASSQEGFEGLPEAFF. The DNA of the CDR3 is TGCGCCAGCAGCCAAGAAGGGTTCGAGGGATTACCTGAAGCTTTCTTT.

The chain couples TRBV6-2 or TRBV6-3 to TRBJ2-4; 8 nucleotides align to TRBD1. The CDR3 spans 16 residues. V dropped 4 bases and J dropped 5; count of bases not matched to a gene: 10. Germline V gives CDR1 MNHEY, CDR2 SVGEGT. Here the CDR3 reads CASSWGQADGQNIQYF. The CDR3, as DNA: TGTGCCAGCAGTTGGGGACAGGCGGATGGCCAAAACATTCAGTACTTC.

This clonotype showed up just a few times. V usage is TRBV6-2 or TRBV6-3 and J usage is TRBJ2-4; the D call may be TRBD1 or TRBD2 (5 bases each). The V end was cut by 5 bases, the J end by 13 bases, with 15 bases between. Germline-derived CDR1 and CDR2 are MNHEY and SVGEGT. This CDR3 has 12 amino acids. CDR3 sequence (DNA): TGTGCCAGCAGTCCCGGGGCGTTGGAGCAGTACTTC. This sequence encodes CASSPGALEQYF.

This clonotype appeared a single time. The CDR3, as DNA: TGTGCCAGCGACAGGGGGCTTGGCGCAGATACGCAGTATTTT. It is translated as CASDRGLGADTQYF. The V gene is TRBV6-2 or TRBV6-3, the J gene TRBJ2-3, with 10 bases lining up with TRBD1. Per germline, CDR1 MNHEY and CDR2 SVGEGT. The CDR3 sequence is 14 residues long. The J segment lost 4 bases and the V segment lost 8 bases, leaving 6 bases of the junction unmatched.

The rearrangement links TRBV20-1 to TRBJ2-1; TRBD2 is a possible D gene (5 bases). The germline gives CDR1 DFQATT, CDR2 SNEGSKA (reference sequence). Trimming shortened V by 4 bases and J by 4 bases, and 17 bases separated the two germline ends. CDR3 length equals 15 residues. The CDR3 region is CSANIGSGLYNEQFF. As DNA, the CDR3 is TGCAGTGCTAATATAGGAAGCGGCCTATACAATGAGCAGTTCTTC.

This clonotype was counted a few times. This chain joins TRBV28 and TRBJ2-2; perhaps TRBD1 as D (5 bases). Germline V gives CDR1 MDHEN, CDR2 SYDVKM. Between the trimmed V and J ends, which lost 4 bases and 1 base, there was a span of 7 bases. The length of the CDR3 is 14 residues. The CDR3 DNA reads TGTGCCAGCAGTTACGACAGGAACACCGGGGAGCTGTTTTTT. Its protein product is CASSYDRNTGELFF.

This clonotype appeared a few times. This rearrangement joins TRBV7-3 to TRBJ2-2; D may correspond to TRBD1 or TRBD2 (5 bases each). Germline CDR1 reads SGHTA; CDR2 reads FQGTGA. V was shortened by 5 bases and J by 0 bases, with 13 bases between the two germline ends. The CDR3 sequence is 16 residues long. The CDR3 protein is CASSRFPGPNTGELFF. The CDR3 DNA sequence: TGTGCCAGCAGCCGATTCCCGGGACCGAACACCGGGGAGCTGTTTTTT.